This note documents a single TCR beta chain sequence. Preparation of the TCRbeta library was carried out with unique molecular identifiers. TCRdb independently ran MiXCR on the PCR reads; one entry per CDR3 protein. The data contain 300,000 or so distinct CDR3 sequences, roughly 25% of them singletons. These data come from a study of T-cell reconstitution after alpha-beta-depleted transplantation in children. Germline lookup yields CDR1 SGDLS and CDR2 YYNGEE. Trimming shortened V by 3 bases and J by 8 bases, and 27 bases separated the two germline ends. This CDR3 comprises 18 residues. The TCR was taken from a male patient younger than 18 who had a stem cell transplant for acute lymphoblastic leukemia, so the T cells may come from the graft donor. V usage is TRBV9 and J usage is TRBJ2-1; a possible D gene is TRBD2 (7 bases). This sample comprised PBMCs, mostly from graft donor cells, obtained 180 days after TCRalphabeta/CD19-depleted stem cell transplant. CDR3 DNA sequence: TGTGCCAGCAGCGGATCCGGGAGGCAGGGGATCTCCTGGGATGAGCAGTTCTTC. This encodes CASSGSGRQGISWDEQFF.